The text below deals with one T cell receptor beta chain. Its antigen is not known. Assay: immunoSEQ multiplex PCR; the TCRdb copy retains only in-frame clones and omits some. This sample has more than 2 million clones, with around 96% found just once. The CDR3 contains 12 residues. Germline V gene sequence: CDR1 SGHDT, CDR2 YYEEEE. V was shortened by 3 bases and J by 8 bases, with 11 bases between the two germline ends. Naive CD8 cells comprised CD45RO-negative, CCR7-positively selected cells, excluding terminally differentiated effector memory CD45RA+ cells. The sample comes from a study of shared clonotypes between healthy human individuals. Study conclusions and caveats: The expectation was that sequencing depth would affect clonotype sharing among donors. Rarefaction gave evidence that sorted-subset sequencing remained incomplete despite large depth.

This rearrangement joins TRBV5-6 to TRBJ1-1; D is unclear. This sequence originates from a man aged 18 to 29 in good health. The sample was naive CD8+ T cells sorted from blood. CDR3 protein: CASSWDGGEAFF. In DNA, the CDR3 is TGTGCCAGCAGCTGGGATGGCGGAGAAGCTTTCTTT.